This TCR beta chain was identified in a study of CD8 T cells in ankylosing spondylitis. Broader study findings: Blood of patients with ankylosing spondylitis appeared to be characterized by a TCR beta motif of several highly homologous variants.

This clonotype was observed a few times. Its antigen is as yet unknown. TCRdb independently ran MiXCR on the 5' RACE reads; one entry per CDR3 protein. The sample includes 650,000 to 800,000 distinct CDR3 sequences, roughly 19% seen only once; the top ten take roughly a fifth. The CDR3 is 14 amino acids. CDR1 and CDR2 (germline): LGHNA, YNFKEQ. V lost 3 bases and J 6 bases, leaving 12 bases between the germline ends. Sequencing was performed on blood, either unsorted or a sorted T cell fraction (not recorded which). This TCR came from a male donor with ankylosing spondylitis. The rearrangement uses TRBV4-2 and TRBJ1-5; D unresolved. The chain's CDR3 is CASSQDSGAQPQHF. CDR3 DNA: TGTGCCAGCAGCCAGGACTCAGGCGCTCAGCCCCAGCATTTT.